Below, 4 T cell receptor beta chains from the same sample are listed, as sequenced in a study of blood T cell repertoires in COVID-19. Assay: immunoSEQ multiplex PCR; the TCRdb copy retains only in-frame clones and omits some. The data show 150,000 to 200,000 clones, around 80% seen once. Input material: peripheral blood. These TCRs come from a woman aged 80 or over with acute or convalescent COVID-19.

The V gene is TRBV4-3, the J gene TRBJ2-3; D might be TRBD1 (5 bases). This CDR3 is 16 amino acids long. V was clipped by 3 bases and J by 0 bases, with 13 bases between them. Germline loops: CDR1 LGHNA, CDR2 YSLEER. CDR3 region: CASSHGTRASTDTQYF. The CDR3 DNA reads TGCGCCAGCAGCCACGGTACCAGGGCGAGCACAGATACGCAGTATTTT.

The J gene is TRBJ2-2, the V gene TRBV19; 10 nucleotides match TRBD2. The length of the CDR3 is 18 residues. The germline CDR1 and CDR2 sequences are LNHDA and SQIVND (reference sequence). The junction had 18 bases not matched to a gene; V was cut back by 11 bases and J by 3 bases. The CDR3: CASTGLAGVIGHTGELFF. In DNA form, the CDR3 reads TGTGCCTCCACGGGTCTAGCGGGAGTAATCGGGCACACCGGGGAGCTGTTTTTT.

The CDR3 here is CASSFRGRNIQYF. The CDR3 DNA sequence: TGTGCCAGCAGTTTTAGGGGGAGAAACATTCAGTACTTC. The chain has TRBV27 and TRBJ2-4; possibly TRBD1 for D (6 bases). V dropped 3 bases and J dropped 6 bases, with 9 bases sitting between them. The V gene's germline CDR1 is MNHEY and CDR2 SMNVEV (reference sequence). The CDR3 is 13 residues long.

J is TRBJ1-5 and V is TRBV4-2; TRBD1 agrees at 9 bases. There are 17 residues in the CDR3. The trim removed 4 bases at V and 4 bases at J, leaving 11 bases unmatched. Germline CDR1 is LGHNA and CDR2 is YNFKEQ. CDR3 DNA: TGTGCCAGCAGCCGGGCTATCCGGGACAGGGATAATCAGCCCCAGCATTTT. Its translation: CASSRAIRDRDNQPQHF.